These 27 T cell receptor beta chains originate from one sample sequenced in a study of T cells expressing NK-cell markers. Following a re-call of the 5' RACE reads, TCRdb has one entry per CDR3 protein and lacks DNA. The sample totals 150,000 or so distinct CDR3 sequences. The sequenced sample consisted of blood T cells: a sorted CD56 or NKG2C T cell subset, CD4+ or CD8+ T cells, or bulk PBMC T cells (not recorded which). The receptors come from a woman aged 50 to 65 in good health.

The V call is TRBV19, the J call TRBJ2-1; the TRBD1 assignment by TCRdb is unverifiable without DNA. Germline V gene data show CDR1 as LNHDA and CDR2 as SQIVND (reference sequence). CDR3 length: 14 residues. CDR3 loop: CASTETGGINEQFF. The full variable domain, with the rest looked up from reference TRBV19 and TRBJ2-1, is DGGITQSPKYLFRKEGQNVTLSCEQNLNHDAMYWYRQDPGQGLRLIYYSQIVNDFQKGDIAEGYSVSREKKESFPLTVTSAQKNPTAFYLCASTETGGINEQFFGPGTRLTVL.

This CDR3 is CASSESGRTDTQYF. The chain is built from TRBV9 and TRBJ2-3; TCRdb reports TRBD2, a call that lacks DNA to check it against. The germline CDR1 and CDR2 sequences are SGDLS and YYNGEE. The CDR3 loop spans 14 amino acids.

The V and J genes are TRBV4-1 and TRBJ2-1; without DNA, the TCRdb call of TRBD1 cannot be checked. Germline lookup yields CDR1 MGHRA and CDR2 YSYEKL. There are 12 residues in the CDR3. The CDR3 loop is CASSPRASEQFF.

The chain links TRBV5-1 to TRBJ2-1; TCRdb's D call, TRBD2, is unchecked because there is no DNA. This CDR3 has 17 residues. Germline V gene data show CDR1 as SGHRS and CDR2 as YFSETQ. The CDR3 protein is CASSSPPGRVVPHEQFF.

The chain carries TRBV12-5 and TRBJ2-3; TCRdb designates TRBD2, a call that cannot be tested without DNA. The CDR3 sequence is 15 residues long. The germline V gene has CDR1 LGHNT and CDR2 FRNRAP. CDR3: CASRTSGSFADTQYF. The complete variable domain, with remaining parts taken from reference TRBV12-5 and TRBJ2-3, reads DARVTQTPRHKVTEMGQEVTMRCQPILGHNTVFWYRQTMMQGLELLAYFRNRAPLDDSGMPKDRFSAEMPDATLATLKIQPSEPRDSAVYFCASRTSGSFADTQYFGPGTRLTVL.

The V call is TRBV12-3 or TRBV12-4, the J call TRBJ2-7; TCRdb selects TRBD2, and the lack of DNA leaves this call unchecked. This CDR3 comprises 14 residues. This chain's CDR3 is CASNGPARPYEQYF.

The chain employs TRBV12-3 or TRBV12-4 and TRBJ2-1. There are 17 residues in the CDR3. The CDR3 loop reads CASSLKLGGIKDNEQFF.

The chain combines TRBV12-3 or TRBV12-4 with TRBJ1-1. This CDR3 contains 13 residues. The CDR3 is CASSLTRRTEAFF.

This chain links TRBV20-1 with TRBJ2-1. The germline CDR1 and CDR2 sequences are DFQATT and SNEGSKA (reference sequence). The CDR3 is made up of 14 amino acids. CDR3 loop: CSARTREEYNEQFF.

The gene calls are TRBV24-1 and TRBJ2-1; absent DNA, TCRdb's TRBD1 call cannot be checked. Germline lookup yields CDR1 KGHDR and CDR2 SFDVKD. This CDR3 contains 14 residues. The CDR3 here is CATSEQGANNEQFF.

The V and J genes are TRBV12-3 or TRBV12-4 and TRBJ1-2; absent DNA, TCRdb's TRBD1 call cannot be checked. The CDR3 runs 14 residues. Here the CDR3 reads CASSRDREDYGYTF.

The V gene is TRBV5-1, the J gene TRBJ2-1; the D call from TCRdb, TRBD2, cannot be confirmed without DNA. CDR1 and CDR2 from the germline V gene are SGHRS and YFSETQ. The CDR3 totals 16 residues. CDR3 sequence: CASSLIGASGRYEQFF. Supplemented by reference TRBV5-1 and TRBJ2-1, the full variable domain reads KAGVTQTPRYLIKTRGQQVTLSCSPISGHRSVSWYQQTPGQGLQFLFEYFSETQRNKGNFPGRFSGRQFSNSRSEMNVSTLELGDSALYLCASSLIGASGRYEQFFGPGTRLTVL.

V is TRBV27 and J is TRBJ1-5; TCRdb outputs TRBD1, but without DNA this stays unchecked. Germline-derived CDR1 and CDR2 are MNHEY and SMNVEV (reference sequence). The CDR3 is 14 residues long. CDR3 sequence reads: CASRRGISNQPQHF.

The chain carries TRBV7-6 and TRBJ1-3; as DNA is missing, the TRBD1 call by TCRdb cannot be tested. The CDR3 extends over 16 amino acids. In germline, CDR1 is SGHVS, CDR2 FNYEAQ. The CDR3 sequence is CASSLADSASGNTIYF.

CDR3 residues: CASSEDWDTQYF. V usage is TRBV25-1 and J usage is TRBJ2-3. This CDR3 comprises 12 residues. Germline V gene data show CDR1 as MGHDK and CDR2 as SYGVNS.

The chain joins TRBV5-1 to TRBJ2-1. The CDR3 is made up of 13 amino acids. The V gene's germline CDR1 is SGHRS and CDR2 YFSETQ. CDR3 amino acids: CASSFRRANEQFF.

The V and J genes are TRBV4-1 and TRBJ2-2. CDR3 size: 14 residues. Germline V gene sequence: CDR1 MGHRA, CDR2 YSYEKL. CDR3 region: CASSQALGGGELFF.

V gene TRBV2 combines with J gene TRBJ1-1. Germline values: CDR1 SNHLY, CDR2 FYNNEI. This CDR3 is 14 amino acids long. The CDR3 protein is CASQGTFLNTEAFF. The full variable domain, rest sourced from reference TRBV2 and TRBJ1-1, is EPEVTQTPSHQVTQMGQEVILRCVPISNHLYFYWYRQILGQKVEFLVSFYNNEISEKSEIFDDQFSVERPDGSNFTLKIRSTKLEDSAMYFCASQGTFLNTEAFFGQGTRLTVV.

The chain is built from TRBV29-1 and TRBJ2-2; TCRdb designates TRBD1, a call that cannot be tested without DNA. The CDR3 is 13 residues long. Germline CDR1 SQVTM, CDR2 ANQGSEA. CDR3 amino acids: CSTTGADTGELFF.

CDR3 protein: CASSERPDGLFF. This sequence joins TRBV6-1 and TRBJ1-4. Germline V lookup: CDR1 MNHNS, CDR2 SASEGT. The CDR3 extends over 12 amino acids.

V usage is TRBV12-2 and J usage is TRBJ2-3; TCRdb picks TRBD1, but there is no DNA to check that call. TRBV12-2 corresponds to a pseudogene. The CDR3 length is 19 residues. This CDR3 is CASRLATWGTGYVTDTQYF.

The chain links TRBV7-6 to TRBJ2-1; TCRdb proposes TRBD1, but this gene call is untestable without DNA. CDR3 length equals 15 residues. Germline assignment: CDR1 SGHVS and CDR2 FNYEAQ. The CDR3 region is CASSPGWGSYNEQFF. Filled out from reference TRBV7-6 and TRBJ2-1, the complete variable domain reads GAGVSQSPRYKVTKRGQDVALRCDPISGHVSLYWYRQALGQGPEFLTYFNYEAQQDKSGLPNDRFSAERPEGSISTLTIQRTEQRDSAMYRCASSPGWGSYNEQFFGPGTRLTVL.

The V and J genes are TRBV29-1 and TRBJ2-1; the D call of TRBD1 rests on TCRdb alone, since no DNA is present to check it. From germline, CDR1 is SQVTM and CDR2 ANQGSEA. The CDR3 spans 11 residues. This CDR3 is CSVDRDRARFF.

V gene TRBV7-8 combines with J gene TRBJ2-1; TCRdb returns TRBD2, unconfirmable since there is no DNA. Germline V gene lookup returns CDR1 SGHVS and CDR2 FQNEAQ. The CDR3 covers 13 residues. CDR3 region: CASSLMGRNEQFF.

CDR3 amino acids: CSARDPWAGGTKGLPYGYNEQFF. The rearrangement uses TRBV20-1 and TRBJ2-1; TCRdb's D call, TRBD1, is unchecked because there is no DNA. Germline-derived CDR1 and CDR2 are DFQATT and SNEGSKA (reference sequence). The CDR3 length is 23 residues.

The chain links TRBV7-9 to TRBJ2-1; no DNA is available, so the TRBD1 call from TCRdb remains unchecked. Germline values: CDR1 SEHNR, CDR2 FQNEAQ (reference sequence). The CDR3 spans 13 residues. CDR3 region: CASSLDQGNEQFF. Looking up the rest from reference TRBV7-9 and TRBJ2-1 gives the full variable domain: DTGVSQNPRHKITKRGQNVTFRCDPISEHNRLYWYRQTLGQGPEFLTYFQNEAQLEKSRLLSDRFSAERPKGSFSTLEIQRTEQGDSAMYLCASSLDQGNEQFFGPGTRLTVL.

The chain has TRBV6-1 and TRBJ2-5; TCRdb outputs TRBD1, but without DNA this stays unchecked. CDR3 size: 15 residues. Germline CDR1 and CDR2: MNHNS and SASEGT. The CDR3 reads CASSQLQGTQETQYF.